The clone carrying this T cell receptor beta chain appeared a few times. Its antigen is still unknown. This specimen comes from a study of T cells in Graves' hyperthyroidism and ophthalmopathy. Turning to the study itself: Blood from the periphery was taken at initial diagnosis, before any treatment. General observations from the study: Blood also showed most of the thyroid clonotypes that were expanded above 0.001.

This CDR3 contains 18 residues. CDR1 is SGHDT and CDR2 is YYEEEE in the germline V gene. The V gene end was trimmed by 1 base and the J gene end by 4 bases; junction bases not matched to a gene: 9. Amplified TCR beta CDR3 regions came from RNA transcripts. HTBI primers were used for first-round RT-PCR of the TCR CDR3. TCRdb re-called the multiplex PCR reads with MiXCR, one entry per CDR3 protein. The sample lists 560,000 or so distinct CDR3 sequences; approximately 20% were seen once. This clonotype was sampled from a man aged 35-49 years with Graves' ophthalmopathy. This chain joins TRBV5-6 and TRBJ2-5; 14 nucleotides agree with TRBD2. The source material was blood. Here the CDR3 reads CASSLKGTSGGPRETQYF. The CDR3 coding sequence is TGTGCCAGCAGCTTGAAGGGGACTAGCGGGGGCCCCAGAGAGACCCAGTACTTC.